This T cell receptor (beta chain) appears in the sequencing data of a study of CD8+ T cells in alopecia areata. CDR1 and CDR2 from the germline V gene are GTSNPN and SVGIG (reference sequence). V was shortened by 1 base and J by 6 bases, with 9 bases between the two germline ends. The CDR3 has 13 residues. RNA was extracted and reverse transcribed into cDNA as the sequencing template. Using immunoSEQ multiplex PCR, the repertoire was profiled, and TCRdb retains in-frame clones only, with some absent. This table has 120,000 or so clones, around 50% appearing once. This sequence joins TRBV30 and TRBJ2-2; D may match TRBD1 or TRBD2 (5 bases each). The sequence came from a human donor with alopecia areata. The sequenced material came from NKG2D-low CD8+ T cells sorted from blood. The DNA for the CDR3 is TGTGCCTGGAGTGGAGGGGACGCCGGGGAGCTGTTTTTT. This codes for CAWSGGDAGELFF. The full variable domain, its missing parts supplied by reference TRBV30 and TRBJ2-2, is SQTIHQWPATLVQPVGSPLSLECTVEGTSNPNLYWYRQAAGRGLQLLFYSVGIGQISSEVPQNLSASRPQDRQFILSSKKLLLSDSGFYLCAWSGGDAGELFFGEGSRLTVL.